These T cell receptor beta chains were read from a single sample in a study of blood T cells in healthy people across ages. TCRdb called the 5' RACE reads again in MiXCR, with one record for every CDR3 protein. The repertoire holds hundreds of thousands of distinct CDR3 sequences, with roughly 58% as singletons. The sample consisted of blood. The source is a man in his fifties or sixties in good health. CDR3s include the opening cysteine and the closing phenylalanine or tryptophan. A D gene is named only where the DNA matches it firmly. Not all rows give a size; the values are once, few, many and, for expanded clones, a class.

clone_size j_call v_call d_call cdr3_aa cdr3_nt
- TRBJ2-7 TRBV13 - CASSRGRGTYEQYF TGTGCCAGCAGCCGGGGCAGGGGAACCTACGAGCAGTACTTC
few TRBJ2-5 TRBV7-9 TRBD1 CASSGGQGIGETQYF TGTGCCAGCAGCGGTGGACAGGGAATAGGGGAGACCCAGTACTTC
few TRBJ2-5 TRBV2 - CASSGQVQETQYF TGTGCCAGCAGTGGGCAAGTACAAGAGACCCAGTACTTC
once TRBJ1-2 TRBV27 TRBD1 CASSPGGGGNYGYTF TGTGCCAGCAGTCCAGGGGGGGGAGGAAACTATGGCTACACCTTC
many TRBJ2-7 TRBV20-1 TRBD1 CSASRDRGYEQYF TGCAGTGCTAGCCGGGACAGGGGTTACGAGCAGTACTTC
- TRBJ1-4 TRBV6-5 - CASSYQAATNEKLFF TGTGCCAGCAGTTACCAGGCCGCAACTAATGAAAAACTGTTTTTT
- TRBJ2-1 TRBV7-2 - CASSGTEIHNEQFF TGTGCCAGCAGCGGAACAGAGATTCACAATGAGCAGTTCTTC
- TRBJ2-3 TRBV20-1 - CSARTPLLRTDTQYF TGCAGTGCTCGGACACCCCTCCTTAGGACAGATACGCAGTATTTT
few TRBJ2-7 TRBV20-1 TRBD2 CSASSGLAIHEQYF TGCAGTGCTAGCAGCGGACTAGCTATCCACGAGCAGTACTTC
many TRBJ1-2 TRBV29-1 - CSVDAGPGKSYGYTF TGCAGCGTTGATGCGGGCCCGGGGAAGAGCTATGGCTACACCTTC
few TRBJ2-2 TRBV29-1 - CSVELARTGELFF TGCAGCGTTGAACTAGCGCGGACCGGGGAGCTGTTTTTT
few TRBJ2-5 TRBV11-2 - CASSLDGYKETQYF TGTGCCAGCAGCTTGGACGGCTATAAAGAGACCCAGTACTTC
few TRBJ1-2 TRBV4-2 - CASSQDLASPGDYGYTF TGTGCCAGCAGCCAAGATTTGGCCTCCCCCGGAGACTATGGCTACACCTTC
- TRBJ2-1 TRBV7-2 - CASSLEVRDWGNEQFF TGTGCCAGCAGCTTAGAGGTCCGGGACTGGGGCAATGAGCAGTTCTTC
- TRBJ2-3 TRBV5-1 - CASSLNQGRQDTQYF TGCGCCAGCAGCTTGAATCAGGGGAGGCAAGATACGCAGTATTTT
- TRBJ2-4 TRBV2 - CASISRGADIQYF TGTGCCAGCATTAGCAGGGGGGCAGACATTCAGTACTTC
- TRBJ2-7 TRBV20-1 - CSARARYEQYF TGCAGTGCTAGAGCACGCTACGAGCAGTACTTC
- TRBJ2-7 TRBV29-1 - CSVEGTGSSYEQYF TGCAGCGTTGAGGGTACAGGGAGCTCCTACGAGCAGTACTTC
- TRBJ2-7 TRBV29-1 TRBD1 CSVGTGRSSYEQYF TGCAGCGTTGGGACAGGTCGTAGCTCCTACGAGCAGTACTTC
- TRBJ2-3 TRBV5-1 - CAGSLQGGPPDTQYF TGCGCCGGCAGCTTGCAGGGGGGCCCCCCAGATACGCAGTATTTT
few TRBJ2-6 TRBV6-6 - CASSYWRGVGSGANVLTF TGTGCCAGCAGTTACTGGAGGGGCGTCGGCTCTGGGGCCAACGTCCTGACTTTC
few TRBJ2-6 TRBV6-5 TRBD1 CASSRTGVGANVLTF TGTGCCAGCAGCCGCACAGGGGTTGGGGCCAACGTCCTGACTTTC
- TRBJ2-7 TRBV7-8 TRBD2 CASSLGLAGSTEQYF TGTGCCAGCAGCTTAGGACTAGCGGGGAGCACCGAGCAGTACTTC
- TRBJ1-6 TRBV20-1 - CSAIGGSSYNSPPHF TGCAGTGCTATAGGTGGGAGCTCCTATAATTCACCCCCCCACTTT
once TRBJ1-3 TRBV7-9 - CASSLTGRSSAGNTIYF TGTGCCAGCAGCTTAACAGGGAGGTCCTCCGCTGGAAACACCATATATTTT
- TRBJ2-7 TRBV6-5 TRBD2 CASSYLGRGGYNEQYF TGTGCCAGCAGTTACTTAGGGCGGGGGGGGTACAATGAGCAGTACTTC
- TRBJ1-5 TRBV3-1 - CASSQRSPNSNQPQHF TGTGCCAGCAGCCAACGATCCCCAAATAGCAATCAGCCCCAGCATTTT
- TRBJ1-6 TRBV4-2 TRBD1 CASSQGRQGNISPLHF TGTGCCAGCAGCCAGGGAAGACAGGGGAACATATCACCCCTCCACTTT
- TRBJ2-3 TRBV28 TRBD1 CASSRGQADTQYF TGTGCCAGCAGTCGAGGACAGGCAGATACGCAGTATTTT
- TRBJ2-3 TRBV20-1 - CSARVYISTDTQYF TGCAGTGCTAGGGTCTACATTAGCACAGATACGCAGTATTTT
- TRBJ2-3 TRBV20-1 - CSARLAKSTDTQYF TGCAGTGCTAGACTAGCGAAGAGCACAGATACGCAGTATTTT
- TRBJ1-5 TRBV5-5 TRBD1 CASRHGTANQPQHF TGTGCCAGCAGACACGGGACAGCGAATCAGCCCCAGCATTTT
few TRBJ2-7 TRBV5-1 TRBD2 CASRFGGSSYEQYF TGCGCCAGCAGATTCGGGGGGAGCTCCTACGAGCAGTACTTC
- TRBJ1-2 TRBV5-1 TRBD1 CASTNGQGYGYTF TGCGCCAGCACCAATGGACAGGGCTATGGCTACACCTTC
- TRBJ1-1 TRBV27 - CASSSSVGTEAFF TGTGCCAGCAGTTCTTCAGTGGGGACTGAAGCTTTCTTT
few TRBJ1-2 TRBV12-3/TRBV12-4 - CASSLGGHYGYTF TGTGCCAGCAGTTTGGGGGGTCACTATGGCTACACCTTC
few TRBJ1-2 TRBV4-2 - CASSQVNSGYTF TGTGCCAGCAGCCAAGTGAATTCGGGCTACACCTTC
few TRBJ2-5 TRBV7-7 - CASSSLGNSGETQYF TGTGCCAGCAGCTCGCTGGGGAATTCGGGGGAGACCCAGTACTTC
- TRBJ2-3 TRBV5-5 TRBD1 CASATGDRTQYF TGTGCCAGCGCCACAGGGGACAGGACGCAGTATTTT
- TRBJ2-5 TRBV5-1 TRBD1 CASMAGGLLETQYF TGCGCCAGCATGGCAGGGGGCCTTTTAGAGACCCAGTACTTC
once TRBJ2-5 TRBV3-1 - CASSQNRPETQYF TGTGCCAGCAGCCAAAACAGACCAGAGACCCAGTACTTC
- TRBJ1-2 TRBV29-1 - CSVLQGTDGYTF TGCAGCGTACTACAGGGTACGGACGGCTACACCTTC
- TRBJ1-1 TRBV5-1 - CASSSPGNQLLNTEAFF TGCGCCAGCAGCTCCCCCGGAAACCAACTCCTGAACACTGAAGCTTTCTTT
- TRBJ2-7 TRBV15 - CATSGRTASYEQYF TGTGCCACCAGCGGCCGGACAGCCTCCTACGAGCAGTACTTC
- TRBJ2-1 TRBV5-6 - CASSLVGFSGFF TGTGCCAGCAGCTTGGTAGGTTTTAGTGGGTTCTTC
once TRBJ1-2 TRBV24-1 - CATSAGYGYTF TGTGCCACCAGTGCAGGGTACGGCTACACCTTC
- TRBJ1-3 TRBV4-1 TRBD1 CASSQLQGTSGNTIYF TGCGCCAGCAGCCAATTACAGGGGACCTCTGGAAACACCATATATTTT
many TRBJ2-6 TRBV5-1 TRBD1 CASSLGQGSGANVLTF TGTGCCAGCAGCTTGGGACAGGGCTCTGGGGCCAACGTCCTGACTTTC
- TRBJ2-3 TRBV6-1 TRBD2 CAGRAGITDTQYF TGTGCCGGGAGGGCCGGTATCACAGATACGCAGTATTTT
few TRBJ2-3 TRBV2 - CASSTGRPSTDTQYF TGTGCCAGCAGTACAGGGCGTCCTAGCACAGATACGCAGTATTTT
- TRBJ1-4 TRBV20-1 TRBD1 CSARTGEEKLFF TGCAGTGCCCGGACAGGGGAAGAAAAACTGTTTTTT
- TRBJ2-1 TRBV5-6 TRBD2 CASRTMGRGGLYNEQFF TGTGCCAGCAGGACGATGGGGCGGGGGGGCCTCTACAATGAGCAGTTCTTC
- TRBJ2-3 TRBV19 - CASSTGTYGADTQYF TGTGCCAGTAGTACCGGGACTTATGGCGCGGATACGCAGTATTTT
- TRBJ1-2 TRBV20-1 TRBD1 CSARVGQGSRYGYTF TGCAGTGCTAGAGTGGGACAGGGGAGTAGGTATGGCTACACCTTC
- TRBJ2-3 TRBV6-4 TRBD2 CASSDSTSGTRPQYF TGTGCCAGCAGTGACTCGACTAGCGGGACCCGGCCGCAGTATTTT